The 17 T cell receptor beta chains presented below share a single source sample, sequenced in a study of T cell responses to AZD1222 COVID-19 vaccine. The protocol was immunoSEQ multiplex PCR, while the TCRdb copy is restricted to in-frame clones and leaves out a portion. The sample includes roughly 120,000 clones, roughly 87% seen only once; the top ten take roughly 9.8%. Sequenced material: peripheral blood, taken on day 0 of AZD1222 vaccination. The receptor set was obtained from an adult in good health.

There are many counts of this clone. For the CDR3, the DNA is TGTGCCAGCAGCCAAGTCTCAGGCCAGAGCTATGGCTACACCTTC. Amino acid sequence: CASSQVSGQSYGYTF. The rearrangement joins TRBV3-1 (or the pseudogene TRBV3-2) to TRBJ1-2; D is unclear. Per the germline V gene, CDR1 is LGHDT and CDR2 is YNNKEL (reference sequence). The CDR3 runs 15 residues. With 1 base removed from V and 4 bases from J, the gap between germline ends came to 13 bases.

CDR3 amino acids: CASSDIQVRGTSEAFF. The CDR3 DNA reads as TGTGCCAGCAGTGATATACAGGTCAGAGGGACCTCTGAAGCTTTCTTT. V and J are TRBV2 and TRBJ1-1, with D tentatively TRBD1 (5 bases). The V end was cut by 3 bases, the J end by 6 bases, with 20 bases between. The CDR3 is made up of 16 amino acids. Germline lookup yields CDR1 SNHLY and CDR2 FYNNEI.

This clone came up a few times. The chain joins TRBV7-3 to TRBJ2-5, with D perhaps given as TRBD1 or TRBD2 (5 bases each). Germline CDR1 is SGHTA and CDR2 is FQGTGA. The CDR3 consists of 15 residues. The germline V and J ends were trimmed by 3 bases and 4 bases, with 15 bases remaining between them. The CDR3 bases are TGTGCCAGCAGCTTTTCGACCACGAGGGGAGAGACCCAGTACTTC. Protein sequence: CASSFSTTRGETQYF. Full variable domain (outside the CDR3, taken from reference TRBV7-3 and TRBJ2-5): GAGVSQTPSNKVTEKGKYVELRCDPISGHTALYWYRQSLGQGPEFLIYFQGTGAADDSGLPNDRFFAVRPEGSVSTLKIQRTERGDSAVYLCASSFSTTRGETQYFGPGTRLLVL.

This clone was detected once. CDR3 residues: CASMVDRGYEQYF. The CDR3 bases are TGCGCCAGCATGGTGGATCGGGGATACGAGCAGTACTTC. The chain has TRBV5-1 and TRBJ2-7; tentative D call: TRBD2 (5 bases). The CDR3 runs 13 residues. Germline-derived CDR1 and CDR2 are SGHRS and YFSETQ. V was clipped by 6 bases and J by 4 bases, with 14 bases between them.

The chain couples TRBV6-2 or TRBV6-3 to TRBJ2-6; 8 nucleotides agree with TRBD1. Germline trimming cut 3 bases from V and 0 bases from J; bases unmatched to any gene: 7. The CDR3 sequence is 18 residues long. Germline CDR1 MNHEY, CDR2 SVGEGT. CDR3 sequence: CASSYPDRGPSGANVLTF. CDR3 bases: TGTGCCAGCAGTTATCCCGACAGGGGTCCCTCTGGGGCCAACGTCCTGACTTTC.

In this sample, this clone turned up a few times. The chain links TRBV4-3 to TRBJ2-7; TRBD1 is a possible D gene (5 bases). Per germline, CDR1 LGHNA and CDR2 YSLEER. V lost 4 bases, J lost 4 bases, and 20 bases lay in between. This CDR3 has 16 residues. The CDR3 DNA follows: TGCGCCAGCAGCCGAGGCAGGGCAGGGCAACTGTACGAGCAGTACTTC. It is translated as CASSRGRAGQLYEQYF.

The rearrangement joins TRBV27 to TRBJ1-5; tentative D call: TRBD1 (6 bases). Germline V gene lookup returns CDR1 MNHEY and CDR2 SMNVEV (reference sequence). This CDR3 comprises 15 residues. The V end was cut by 6 bases, the J end by 2 bases, with 14 bases between. In DNA form, the CDR3 reads TGTGCCAGCAGAAACAGGGAGCCGGGCAATCAGCCCCAGCATTTT. It yields the protein CASRNREPGNQPQHF.

The chain carries TRBV5-8 and TRBJ2-3, with 9 nucleotides matching TRBD1. Germline trimming cut 0 bases from V and 2 bases from J; bases unmatched to any gene: 4. The CDR3 is 16 amino acids. CDR1 is SGHTS and CDR2 is YDEGEE in the germline V gene. The chain's CDR3 is CASSLAGQGYTDTQYF. DNA for the CDR3: TGTGCCAGCAGCTTGGCGGGACAGGGTTACACAGATACGCAGTATTTT.

This sequence joins TRBV14 and TRBJ2-7, with TRBD1 matching 7 bases. Germline CDR1 SGHDN, CDR2 FVKESK. The CDR3 is 14 residues long. The ends lost 4 bases at V and 3 bases at J; junction bases unmatched: 6. CDR3 amino acids: CASSRDRVDYEQYF. As DNA, the CDR3 is TGTGCCAGCAGCCGAGACAGGGTGGACTACGAGCAGTACTTC.

The rearrangement links TRBV30 to TRBJ2-1; 8 nucleotides agree with TRBD2. The junction had 16 bases not matched to a gene; V was cut back by 3 bases and J by 9 bases. In germline, CDR1 is GTSNPN, CDR2 SVGIG (reference sequence). This CDR3 region has 16 residues. CDR3: CAWSVVQGLDIGEQFF. Here the CDR3 DNA reads TGTGCCTGGAGCGTAGTCCAGGGACTAGATATCGGTGAGCAGTTCTTC.

The chain carries TRBV23-1 and TRBJ1-2; TRBD1 matches 9 bases. TRBV23-1 is flagged as an ORF with uncertain function. CDR3 length: 18 residues. V lost 1 base, J lost 2 bases, and 11 bases stayed unmatched. The CDR3 spells CASSQCGLGQGSNYGYTF. The CDR3 DNA sequence: TGCGCCAGCAGTCAATGTGGGCTCGGACAGGGGTCGAACTATGGCTACACCTTC.

The chain has TRBV28 and TRBJ2-6; no clear D. The CDR3 is made up of 18 amino acids. Trimming shortened V by 5 bases and J by 0 bases, and 17 bases separated the two germline ends. Germline assignment: CDR1 MDHEN and CDR2 SYDVKM. CDR3 protein: CASSPTPGWGSGANVLTF. CDR3 bases: TGTGCCAGCAGTCCGACCCCCGGATGGGGCTCTGGGGCCAACGTCCTGACTTTC.

This chain connects TRBV5-1 to TRBJ1-3; 7 bases are shared with TRBD1. The CDR3 extends over 14 amino acids. J gave up 2 bases and V 4 bases, and 3 bases lay outside the gene matches. The V gene's germline CDR1 is SGHRS and CDR2 YFSETQ. For the CDR3, the DNA is TGCGCCAGCAGCGAGGGACAGACTGGAAACACCATATATTTT. Amino acids: CASSEGQTGNTIYF.

This clone has more than one count but fewer than ten. The chain combines TRBV2 with TRBJ1-6; TRBD1 matches at 8 bases. The J segment lost 9 bases and the V segment lost 5 bases, leaving 9 bases of the junction unmatched. The CDR3 length is 15 residues. Germline values: CDR1 SNHLY, CDR2 FYNNEI. The CDR3: CASSLTGGVISPLHF. For the CDR3, the DNA is TGTGCCAGCAGTCTTACAGGGGGAGTAATTTCACCCCTCCACTTT.

This clone was recorded a few times. This chain connects TRBV5-4 to TRBJ1-6; 8 nucleotides line up with TRBD1. Germline V gene lookup returns CDR1 SGHNT and CDR2 YYREEE (reference sequence). CDR3 length equals 15 residues. V lost 4 bases, J lost 8 bases, and 8 bases stayed unmatched. The chain's CDR3 is CASSKSTGADSPLHF. The CDR3 bases are TGTGCCAGCAGCAAATCGACAGGGGCGGATTCACCCCTCCACTTT.

The V gene is TRBV5-8, the J gene TRBJ2-7; D possibly uses TRBD1 or TRBD2 (5 bases each). The germline V gene encodes CDR1 SGHTS and CDR2 YDEGEE. Trimming left V 1 base short and J 4 bases short, with 12 bases between. The CDR3 covers 14 residues. CDR3 amino acids: CASSLWGREYEQYF. The CDR3 coding sequence is TGTGCCAGCAGCTTGTGGGGCAGGGAGTACGAGCAGTACTTC.

The chain couples TRBV28 to TRBJ1-6, with D tentatively TRBD1 (6 bases). Trimming stripped 8 bases from V and 8 bases from J, with 28 bases between. This CDR3 has 18 residues. Germline CDR1 reads MDHEN; CDR2 reads SYDVKM. CDR3 region: CASETGGAGGIGHSPLHF. The CDR3 coding sequence is TGTGCCAGCGAAACCGGGGGGGCGGGAGGTATCGGGCATTCACCCCTCCACTTT.